One and the same sample provided the 31 T cell receptor beta chains below, sequenced in a study of preoperative IRX-2 immunotherapy in early breast cancer (dated by TCRdb to the late 2010s). The meaning of the sample's treatment or condition label: preoperative locoregional IRX-2 cytokine immunotherapy. The library was obtained by the immunoSEQ multiplex PCR assay. Not all clones reach the TCRdb copy of this immuneACCESS table, which keeps in-frame sequences only. Checked studies attribute under half of the gap to unresolved V genes and leave the rest unexplained. For this sample the table gives 3,000 to 3,500 clones, of which around 73% were detected only once. The ten largest clones capture approximately 6.8% of the sample. This specimen was tumor tissue, taken after IRX-2 immunotherapy. These receptors were obtained from a human donor with breast cancer.

V gene TRBV30 combines with J gene TRBJ2-1, with D possibly being TRBD1 (5 bases). The CDR3 consists of 13 residues. Trimming stripped 2 bases from V and 0 bases from J, with 5 bases between. CDR1 is GTSNPN and CDR2 is SVGIG in the germline V gene (reference sequence). The DNA of the CDR3 is TGTGCCTGGAGTCAGGGCTCCTACAATGAGCAGTTCTTC. Protein: CAWSQGSYNEQFF.

A few counts support this clone. This rearrangement joins TRBV6-1 to TRBJ1-2, with no clear D. V was cut by 0 bases and J by 7 bases, with 18 bases left in between. The CDR3 runs 16 residues. Germline V gives CDR1 MNHNS, CDR2 SASEGT. In DNA form, the CDR3 reads TGTGCCAGCAGTGAAGCGCGAAAATACCTGGATGCTGGCTACACCTTC. Amino acids: CASSEARKYLDAGYTF.

This sequence joins TRBV9 and TRBJ2-1; D may be TRBD1 or TRBD2 (5 bases each). The CDR3 loop spans 12 amino acids. Germline loops: CDR1 SGDLS, CDR2 YYNGEE. The ends were cut back, 7 bases at V and 4 bases at J, with 9 bases in the middle. This CDR3 is CASRDQYNEQFF. CDR3 nucleotides: TGTGCCAGCCGGGACCAATACAATGAGCAGTTCTTC. Variable domain in full (rest from reference TRBV9 and TRBJ2-1): DSGVTQTPKHLITATGQRVTLRCSPRSGDLSVYWYQQSLDQGLQFLIQYYNGEERAKGNILERFSAQQFPDLHSELNLSSLELGDSALYFCASRDQYNEQFFGPGTRLTVL.

The chain combines TRBV28 with TRBJ2-7; either TRBD1 or TRBD2 may fit D (5 bases each). The CDR3 extends over 16 amino acids. Germline V gene lookup returns CDR1 MDHEN and CDR2 SYDVKM. Trimming took off 2 bases at V and 0 bases at J, with 14 bases between the two ends. CDR3: CASSLVRGPNSYEQYF. The CDR3 bases are TGTGCCAGCAGTTTAGTGAGGGGCCCGAACTCCTACGAGCAGTACTTC. Complete variable domain (other parts from reference TRBV28 and TRBJ2-7): DVKVTQSSRYLVKRTGEKVFLECVQDMDHENMFWYRQDPGLGLRLIYFSYDVKMKEKGDIPEGYSVSREKKERFSLILESASTNQTSMYLCASSLVRGPNSYEQYFGPGTRLTVT.

The V and J genes are TRBV11-1 and TRBJ1-2; no clear D. The CDR3 totals 14 residues. Trimming took off 7 bases at V and 4 bases at J, with 16 bases between the two ends. Germline V gene lookup returns CDR1 SGHAT and CDR2 FQDESV (reference sequence). The CDR3 here is CASTEGGLPYGYTF. The CDR3 bases are TGTGCCAGCACCGAGGGAGGTTTGCCCTATGGCTACACCTTC.

This clone occurred a few times. CDR3 loop: CASSAGTSGRTDTQYF. CDR3 coding DNA: TGTGCCAGCAGCGCGGGGACTAGCGGGAGAACAGATACGCAGTATTTT. The chain employs TRBV11-3 and TRBJ2-3, with 14 bases fitting TRBD2. V gave up 5 bases and J gave up 3 bases; unmatched junction bases: 4. Germline V gives CDR1 SGHNT, CDR2 YENEEA. The CDR3 is 16 residues long. The full variable domain, completed using reference TRBV11-3 and TRBJ2-3, is EAGVVQSPRYKIIEKKQPVAFWCNPISGHNTLYWYLQNLGQGPELLIRYENEEAVDDSQLPKDRFSAERLKGVDSTLKIQPAELGDSAVYLCASSAGTSGRTDTQYFGPGTRLTVL.

This clone was picked up a small number of times. The genes are TRBV6-8 and TRBJ1-2; D gene ambiguous. V was clipped by 0 bases and J by 7 bases, with 15 bases between them. Germline V gives CDR1 MNHGY, CDR2 SAAAGT. The CDR3 covers 15 residues. The CDR3 DNA follows: TGTGCCAGCAGTTACTCGACCGGCAGCGTCGGTGGCTACACCTTC. Translation: CASSYSTGSVGGYTF.

As for this clone: This sample also contains other DNA sequences that code for the same CDR3. The genes are TRBV18 and TRBJ2-5; D is ambiguous. This CDR3 has 13 residues. Per germline, CDR1 KGHSH and CDR2 LQKENI. Trimming removed 0 bases from V and 5 bases from J, with 7 bases in between. The chain's CDR3 is CASSPPVEETQYF. The CDR3 DNA follows: TGTGCCAGCTCACCACCGGTAGAGGAGACCCAGTACTTC.

The chain joins TRBV6-8 to TRBJ2-7; D call uncertain. The germline V gene has CDR1 MNHGY and CDR2 SAAAGT. The CDR3 consists of 13 residues. Trimming cost V 5 bases and J 6 bases, with 14 bases left between them. The CDR3 here is CASSVLLQIEQYF. The CDR3 DNA is TGTGCCAGCAGTGTACTCCTTCAGATCGAGCAGTACTTC.

This rearrangement joins TRBV5-1 to TRBJ2-2; 12 bases are shared with TRBD2. Looked up from germline, CDR1 is SGHRS and CDR2 is YFSETQ. The ends lost 0 bases at V and 7 bases at J; junction bases unmatched: 4. This CDR3 comprises 16 residues. The CDR3 bases are TGCGCCAGCAGCTTGGCCCAGACTAGCGGGAGCGGGGAGCTGTTTTTT. Its translation: CASSLAQTSGSGELFF.

The chain is built from TRBV11-3 and TRBJ1-2, with 8 bases matching TRBD1. CDR3 length equals 14 residues. Germline lookup yields CDR1 SGHNT and CDR2 YENEEA. The junction had 2 bases not matched to a gene; V was cut back by 0 bases and J by 5 bases. For the CDR3, the DNA is TGTGCCAGCAGCTTAGAGAGGACAGGGTATGGCTACACCTTC. Translating it yields CASSLERTGYGYTF.

The chain employs TRBV28 and TRBJ2-7, with 7 bases aligning to TRBD2. From germline, CDR1 is MDHEN and CDR2 SYDVKM. The trim removed 1 base at V and 3 bases at J, leaving 3 bases unmatched. This CDR3 contains 14 residues. CDR3: CASSLFAGVYEQYF. DNA for the CDR3: TGTGCCAGCAGTTTATTCGCGGGAGTCTACGAGCAGTACTTC.

The chain has TRBV30 and TRBJ1-4, with 7 bases aligning to TRBD1. This CDR3 contains 13 residues. After removal of 8 bases from V and 5 bases from J, the junction contained 8 bases not matched to a gene. The germline V gene has CDR1 GTSNPN and CDR2 SVGIG (reference sequence). CDR3 coding DNA: TGTGCCAGTCGACAGGGAGTAAATGAAAAACTGTTTTTT. It is translated as CASRQGVNEKLFF. The variable domain in full, completed from reference TRBV30 and TRBJ1-4, reads SQTIHQWPATLVQPVGSPLSLECTVEGTSNPNLYWYRQAAGRGLQLLFYSVGIGQISSEVPQNLSASRPQDRQFILSSKKLLLSDSGFYLCASRQGVNEKLFFGSGTQLSVL.

This clone was picked up one time. J is TRBJ1-5 and V is TRBV30; D not resolved. This CDR3 comprises 13 residues. Deletions cut 4 bases from V and 3 bases from J, with 10 bases between. CDR1 and CDR2 (germline): GTSNPN, SVGIG (reference sequence). The CDR3 protein is CAWNLQVNQPQHF. Here the CDR3 DNA reads TGTGCCTGGAATCTCCAGGTCAATCAGCCCCAGCATTTT.

The chain carries TRBV11-3 and TRBJ1-4, with 7 positions matching TRBD1. V dropped 5 bases and J dropped 8; count of bases not matched to a gene: 11. The CDR3 runs to 15 residues. In germline, CDR1 is SGHNT, CDR2 YENEEA. CDR3: CASSTTGVRGEKLFF. CDR3 in DNA: TGTGCCAGCAGCACTACAGGGGTTCGAGGAGAAAAACTGTTTTTT.

The chain is built from TRBV30 and TRBJ2-6; D unclear. CDR1 GTSNPN and CDR2 SVGIG come from the germline V gene (reference sequence). This CDR3 is built from 13 residues. With 3 bases removed from V and 0 bases from J, the gap between germline ends came to 3 bases. The CDR3 loop reads CAWRSSGANVLTF. DNA of the CDR3: TGTGCCTGGAGGAGCTCTGGGGCCAACGTCCTGACTTTC.

The chain uses TRBV30 and TRBJ1-5, with D possibly matching TRBD1 (5 bases). Trimming took 1 base from V and 3 from J, leaving 13 bases between them. The CDR3 contains 15 residues. CDR1 is GTSNPN and CDR2 is SVGIG in the germline V gene (reference sequence). CDR3 DNA sequence: TGTGCCTGGAGTGGGGGCGACAGCCCCAATCAGCCCCAGCATTTT. Translation gives CAWSGGDSPNQPQHF.

This sequence joins TRBV6-8 and TRBJ1-4, with a tentative D call TRBD1 (6 bases). CDR1 is MNHGY and CDR2 is SAAAGT in the germline V gene. The CDR3 is 19 amino acids. The V end was cut by 5 bases, the J end by 0 bases, with 22 bases between. This CDR3 reads CASSEKGQTLVATNEKLFF. CDR3 in DNA: TGTGCCAGCAGTGAGAAGGGACAAACCTTGGTTGCAACTAATGAAAAACTGTTTTTT.

The J gene is TRBJ2-3, the V gene TRBV6-8; D is undetermined. The CDR3 totals 14 residues. CDR1 is MNHGY and CDR2 is SAAAGT in the germline V gene. Trimming shortened V by 5 bases and J by 2 bases, and 11 bases separated the two germline ends. Here the CDR3 reads CASSGHFFTDTQYF. CDR3 nucleotides: TGTGCCAGCAGTGGTCACTTTTTCACAGATACGCAGTATTTT.

This rearrangement joins TRBV6-8 to TRBJ2-1, with 9 bases identical to TRBD1. The ends lost 6 bases at V and 7 bases at J; junction bases unmatched: 4. The CDR3 has 13 amino acids. Germline lookup yields CDR1 MNHGY and CDR2 SAAAGT. The CDR3 nucleotides read TGTGCCAGCAGCTGGACAGGGGCAAATGAGCAGTTCTTC. This sequence encodes CASSWTGANEQFF.

The rearrangement uses TRBV1 and TRBJ1-5. TRBV1 is a pseudogene locus. The CDR3 extends over 13 amino acids. The chain's CDR3 is CASSQDPNQPQHF. DNA of the CDR3: TGCGCCAGCAGCCAAGATCCTAATCAGCCCCAGCATTTT.

The rearrangement links TRBV18 to TRBJ2-2, with TRBD1 identical over 9 bases. This CDR3 contains 14 residues. The V segment lost 5 bases and the J segment 3 bases; nucleotides outside the gene matches: 1. Per the germline V gene, CDR1 is KGHSH and CDR2 is LQKENI. In DNA, the CDR3 is TGTGCCAGCTCAAGACAGGGGGACACCGGGGAGCTGTTTTTT. As protein: CASSRQGDTGELFF. The entire variable domain, with the rest obtained from reference TRBV18 and TRBJ2-2, is as follows: NAGVMQNPRHLVRRRGQEARLRCSPMKGHSHVYWYRQLPEEGLKFMVYLQKENIIDESGMPKERFSAEFPKEGPSILRIQQVVRGDSAAYFCASSRQGDTGELFFGEGSRLTVL.

The chain has TRBV6-8 and TRBJ2-3; 9 positions match TRBD2. This CDR3 has 14 residues. Germline assignment: CDR1 MNHGY and CDR2 SAAAGT. Trimming removed 6 bases from V and 3 bases from J; junction bases left unmatched: 4. The DNA of the CDR3 is TGTGCCAGCAGCCCTGGACTAGCGACAGATACGCAGTATTTT. It specifies CASSPGLATDTQYF.

This chain connects TRBV11-3 to TRBJ2-1, with 13 positions matching TRBD2. The CDR3 has 15 amino acids. Trimming at V came to 5 bases and at J to 7 bases, leaving 5 bases not matched to a gene. Germline lookup yields CDR1 SGHNT and CDR2 YENEEA. DNA of the CDR3: TGTGCCAGCAGCCATGGACTAGCGGGAGCTAATGAGCAGTTCTTC. It specifies CASSHGLAGANEQFF.

The gene calls are TRBV19 and TRBJ1-1; possible D gene TRBD1, 5 bases. Germline lookup yields CDR1 LNHDA and CDR2 SQIVND (reference sequence). The CDR3 is made up of 13 amino acids. Trimming left V 3 bases short and J 7 bases short, with 12 bases between. The CDR3 protein is CASSIRPRDEAFF. In DNA, the CDR3 is TGTGCCAGTAGTATTAGGCCCAGGGATGAAGCTTTCTTT.

The chain uses TRBV5-1 and TRBJ2-7; TRBD2 agrees at 7 bases. The V and J ends lost 4 bases and 5 bases, in that order; junction bases with no gene match: 9. Germline CDR1 SGHRS, CDR2 YFSETQ. This CDR3 is built from 14 residues. In DNA form, the CDR3 reads TGCGCCAGCAGCGGGGGAGGGCCGTTGGACGAGCAGTACTTC. Its protein product is CASSGGGPLDEQYF.

V and J are TRBV11-3 and TRBJ1-1; TRBD1 matches at 9 bases. The CDR3 spans 14 residues. V was clipped by 5 bases and J by 5 bases; unmatched bases: 6. Germline CDR1 SGHNT, CDR2 YENEEA. Written as DNA, the CDR3 is TGTGCCAGCAGCAGTCCCGGGACAGGGACTGAAGCTTTCTTT. It is translated as CASSSPGTGTEAFF.

This clone showed up just a few times. The CDR3 nucleotides are TGTGCCAGCAGTTTCCAAACGAACACTGAAGCTTTCTTT. Protein sequence: CASSFQTNTEAFF. The chain links TRBV6-8 to TRBJ1-1; D unresolved. Per germline, CDR1 MNHGY and CDR2 SAAAGT. With 4 bases removed from V and 1 base from J, the gap between germline ends came to 7 bases. The CDR3 consists of 13 residues.

This clone was seen a few times. The V and J genes are TRBV6-8 and TRBJ2-7; 8 bases are a match to TRBD2. Trimming cost V 4 bases and J 4 bases; bases outside gene matches: 12. The CDR3 consists of 16 residues. Germline lookup yields CDR1 MNHGY and CDR2 SAAAGT. The CDR3 coding sequence is TGTGCCAGCAGTTCACCCAGCGGGAGTGAGGGATACGAGCAGTACTTC. It yields the protein CASSSPSGSEGYEQYF.

This clone was found a few times. The V gene is TRBV6-8, the J gene TRBJ2-2, with D possibly called TRBD1 or TRBD2 (6 bases each). CDR3 length: 17 amino acids. Germline V gene data show CDR1 as MNHGY and CDR2 as SAAAGT. V lost 8 bases and J lost 1, with 20 bases in between. The CDR3 loop is CASARPGGELNTGELFF. In DNA, the CDR3 is TGTGCCAGCGCTCGACCCGGGGGCGAGCTGAACACCGGGGAGCTGTTTTTT.

V is TRBV14 and J is TRBJ1-4, with D tentatively TRBD1 (5 bases). Germline-derived CDR1 and CDR2 are SGHDN and FVKESK. The length of the CDR3 is 15 residues. Trimming pared 4 bases from V and 6 bases from J, leaving 15 bases between. CDR3 bases: TGTGCCAGCAGCCGGTCGACAGCGGAGTATGAAAAACTGTTTTTT. Translating gives CASSRSTAEYEKLFF.